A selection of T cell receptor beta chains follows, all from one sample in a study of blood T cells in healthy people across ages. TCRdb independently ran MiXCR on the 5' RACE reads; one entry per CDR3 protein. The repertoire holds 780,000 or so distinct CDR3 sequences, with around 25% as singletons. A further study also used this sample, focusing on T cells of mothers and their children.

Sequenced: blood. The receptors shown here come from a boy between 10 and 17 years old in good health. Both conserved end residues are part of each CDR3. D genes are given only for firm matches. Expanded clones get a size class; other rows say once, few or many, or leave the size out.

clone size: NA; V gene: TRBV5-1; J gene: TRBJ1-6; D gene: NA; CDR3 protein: CASSSVSGAGNSPLHF; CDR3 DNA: TGCGCCAGCAGCTCGGTGTCGGGGGCTGGTAATTCACCCCTCCACTTT
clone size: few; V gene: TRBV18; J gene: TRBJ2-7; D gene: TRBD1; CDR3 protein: CASSPLPSGTGLLEQYF; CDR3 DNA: TGTGCCAGCTCACCACTTCCCTCTGGGACAGGGCTTTTAGAGCAGTACTTC
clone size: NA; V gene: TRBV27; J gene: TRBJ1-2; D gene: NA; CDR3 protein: CASSEVGARVYTF; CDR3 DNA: TGTGCCAGCAGTGAGGTGGGGGCCCGGGTGTACACCTTC
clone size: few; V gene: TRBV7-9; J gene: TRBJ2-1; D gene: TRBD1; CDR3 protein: CASSWLGQGYNEQFF; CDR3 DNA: TGTGCCAGCAGTTGGCTGGGACAGGGCTACAATGAGCAGTTCTTC
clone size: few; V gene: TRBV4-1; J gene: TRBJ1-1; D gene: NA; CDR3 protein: CASSLPREGPNTEAFF; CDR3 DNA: TGCGCCAGCAGCCTCCCCCGGGAGGGACCGAACACTGAAGCTTTCTTT
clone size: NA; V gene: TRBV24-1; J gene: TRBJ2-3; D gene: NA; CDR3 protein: CATSEDDREPPRYF; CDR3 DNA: TGTGCCACCAGTGAGGACGACCGGGAGCCACCGCGGTATTTT
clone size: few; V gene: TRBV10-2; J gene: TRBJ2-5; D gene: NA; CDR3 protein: CASSEAGTVGETQYF; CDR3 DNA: TGCGCCAGCAGTGAGGCGGGGACGGTGGGGGAGACCCAGTACTTC
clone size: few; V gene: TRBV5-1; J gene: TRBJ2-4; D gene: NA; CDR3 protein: CASSLVPGTTKNIQYF; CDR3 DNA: TGCGCCAGCAGCTTGGTTCCCGGGACAACCAAAAACATCCAGTACTTC
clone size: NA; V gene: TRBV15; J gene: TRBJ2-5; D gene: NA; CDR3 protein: CATTDRGGTGGETQYF; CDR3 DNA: TGTGCCACGACAGACCGGGGAGGGACAGGAGGGGAGACCCAGTACTTC
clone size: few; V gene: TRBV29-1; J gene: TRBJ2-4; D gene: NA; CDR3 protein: CSVRFRLKNIQYF; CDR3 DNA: TGCAGCGTTAGATTCAGACTGAAAAACATTCAGTACTTC
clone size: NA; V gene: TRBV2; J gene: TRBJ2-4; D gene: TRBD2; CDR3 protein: CASSERVAGGSKNIQYF; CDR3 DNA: TGTGCCAGCAGTGAACGGGTAGCGGGGGGATCCAAAAACATTCAGTACTTC
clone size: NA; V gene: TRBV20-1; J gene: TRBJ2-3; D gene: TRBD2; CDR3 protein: CSARDLLAGENTQYF; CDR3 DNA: TGCAGTGCTAGAGATCTACTAGCGGGAGAAAATACGCAGTATTTT
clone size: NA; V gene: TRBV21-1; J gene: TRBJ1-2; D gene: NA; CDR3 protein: CASRGHGKSYGYTF; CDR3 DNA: TGTGCCAGCAGGGGCCATGGAAAGTCCTATGGCTACACCTTC
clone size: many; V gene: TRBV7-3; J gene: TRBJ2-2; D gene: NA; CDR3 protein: CASSFSSAGELFF; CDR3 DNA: TGTGCCAGCAGCTTTAGCTCCGCCGGGGAGCTGTTTTTT
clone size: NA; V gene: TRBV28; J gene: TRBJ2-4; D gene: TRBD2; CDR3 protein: CASSFGGAAKNIQYF; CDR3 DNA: TGTGCCAGCAGTTTCGGGGGGGCCGCCAAAAACATTCAGTACTTC
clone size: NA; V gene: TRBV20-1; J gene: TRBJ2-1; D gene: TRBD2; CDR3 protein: CSACSLGGGHYNEQFF; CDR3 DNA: TGCAGTGCTTGCAGTCTCGGCGGGGGGCACTACAATGAGCAGTTCTTC
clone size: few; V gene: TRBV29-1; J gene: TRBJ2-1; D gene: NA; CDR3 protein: CSVKQGSNYNEQFF; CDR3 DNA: TGCAGCGTGAAACAGGGTAGCAACTACAATGAGCAGTTCTTC
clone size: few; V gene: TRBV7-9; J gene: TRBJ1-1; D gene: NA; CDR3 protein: CASSLALEGSNTEAFF; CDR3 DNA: TGTGCCAGCAGCTTAGCGCTCGAAGGGTCGAACACTGAAGCTTTCTTT
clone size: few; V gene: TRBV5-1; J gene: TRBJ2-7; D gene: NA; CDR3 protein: CASSPREGYEQYF; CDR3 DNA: TGCGCCAGCAGTCCGCGGGAAGGCTACGAGCAGTACTTC
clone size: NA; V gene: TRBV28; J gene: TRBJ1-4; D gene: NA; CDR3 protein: CASSLFSYVGGEKLFF; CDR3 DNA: TGTGCCAGCAGTTTGTTCTCATACGTAGGGGGTGAAAAACTGTTTTTT
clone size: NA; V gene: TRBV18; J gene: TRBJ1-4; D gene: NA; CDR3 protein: CASSPGMGEKLFF; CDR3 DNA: TGTGCCAGCTCACCAGGGATGGGTGAAAAACTGTTTTTT
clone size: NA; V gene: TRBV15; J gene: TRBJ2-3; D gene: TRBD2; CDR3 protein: CATSVSAGGTHTDTQYF; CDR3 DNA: TGTGCCACCAGCGTATCAGCGGGAGGAACTCACACAGATACGCAGTATTTT
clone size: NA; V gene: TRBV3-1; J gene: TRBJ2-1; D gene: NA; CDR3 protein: CASSQDGGVSGLRRAGEQFF; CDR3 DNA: TGTGCCAGCAGCCAAGATGGAGGGGTCTCGGGCCTGCGTAGGGCCGGTGAGCAGTTCTTC
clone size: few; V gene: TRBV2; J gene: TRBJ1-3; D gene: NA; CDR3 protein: CASSPVLAGLSGNTIYF; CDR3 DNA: TGTGCCAGCAGTCCTGTGCTGGCAGGGCTTTCTGGAAACACCATATATTTT